Presented here are 27 T cell receptor beta chains from one specimen sequenced in a study of cytomegalovirus exposure and HLA in healthy donors. PCR primers comprised 60 Vbeta and 13 Jbeta primers. Libraries were prepared by immunoSEQ multiplex PCR; TCRdb keeps only in-frame clonotypes and omits some of them. The profile shows about 160,000 clones, about 80% of them singletons. Sequenced input: PBMCs. Receptor source: a man aged 25-45 years in good health and CMV-seronegative.

The CDR3 nucleotides are TGTGCCAGCAGTTACGAGGGATTTGGCTACACCTTC. Protein: CASSYEGFGYTF. The V and J genes are TRBV6-6 and TRBJ1-2; D is unclear. The CDR3 runs 12 residues. The germline V gene encodes CDR1 MNHNY and CDR2 SVGAGI (reference sequence). Trimming took 2 bases from V and 7 from J, leaving 8 bases between them.

The CDR3 DNA sequence: TGTGCCAGCAGTTTAGCAGGGTGGGGCGGAATCGGGAACACTGAAGCTTTCTTT. It is translated as CASSLAGWGGIGNTEAFF. The chain recombines TRBV27 with TRBJ1-1; D is possibly TRBD1 (5 bases). Per germline, CDR1 MNHEY and CDR2 SMNVEV (reference sequence). This CDR3 has 18 amino acids. V lost 2 bases, J lost 1 base, and 20 bases lay in between.

The V and J genes are TRBV9 and TRBJ1-2; 9 nucleotides line up with TRBD1. The V gene end was trimmed by 3 bases and the J gene end by 6 bases; junction bases not matched to a gene: 18. This CDR3 contains 18 residues. The V gene's germline CDR1 is SGDLS and CDR2 YYNGEE. The DNA of the CDR3 is TGTGCCAGCAGCGCGAACCGGGACAGGGTTCCCCCTACTGATGGCTACACCTTC. It is translated as CASSANRDRVPPTDGYTF.

This clone was observed a handful of times. The CDR3 spells CASSRVGEQYF. DNA of the CDR3: TGTGCCAGCTCCCGGGTCGGGGAGCAGTACTTC. J is TRBJ2-7 and V is TRBV5-5; D remains unclear. There are 11 residues in the CDR3. Deletions cut 7 bases from V and 7 bases from J, with 12 bases between. CDR1 SGHKS and CDR2 YYEKEE come from the germline V gene (reference sequence).

This chain uses TRBV2 with TRBJ1-2; 7 nucleotides match TRBD1. Germline CDR1 is SNHLY and CDR2 is FYNNEI. V lost 6 bases to trimming and J lost 12 bases; unmatched junction nucleotides: 16. The CDR3 is 14 amino acids. The CDR3 protein is CASRVQGRGWLDTF. The CDR3 DNA sequence: TGTGCCAGCAGAGTACAGGGGAGAGGTTGGCTAGACACCTTC.

The rearrangement uses TRBV30 and TRBJ1-2, with D possibly matching TRBD1 (5 bases). V was trimmed by 7 bases and J by 2 bases, leaving 20 bases between them. The germline CDR1 and CDR2 sequences are GTSNPN and SVGIG (reference sequence). The CDR3 totals 15 residues. The CDR3 spells CASSLGGATNYGYTF. In DNA form, the CDR3 reads TGTGCCTCGTCACTGGGTGGGGCGACCAACTATGGCTACACCTTC.

In this sample, this clone turned up a few times. The gene calls are TRBV10-3 and TRBJ1-5; maybe TRBD1 (5 bases). The CDR3 is 13 residues long. Per the germline V gene, CDR1 is ENHRY and CDR2 is SYGVKD. The V gene lost 7 bases and the J gene lost 3 bases, with 10 bases spanning the gap. The CDR3 region has the DNA TGTGCCATCAAGCTAGGGGACAATCAGCCCCAGCATTTT. Amino acids: CAIKLGDNQPQHF.

The gene calls are TRBV6-5 and TRBJ1-4; D gene ambiguous. The CDR3 is made up of 14 amino acids. Trimming removed 6 bases at V and 7 bases at J, with 15 bases between. Germline loops: CDR1 MNHEY, CDR2 SVGAGI. CDR3 residues: CASSSGDGGEKLFF. In nucleotides, the CDR3 is TGTGCCAGCAGCTCCGGGGATGGAGGTGAAAAACTGTTTTTT.

The chain links TRBV27 to TRBJ1-1; possibly TRBD1 for D (6 bases). This CDR3 region has 13 residues. Per germline, CDR1 MNHEY and CDR2 SMNVEV (reference sequence). V was pared by 3 bases and J by 3 bases, with 8 bases between. For the CDR3, the DNA is TGTGCCAGCAGTTTTGACAGGTACACTGAAGCTTTCTTT. Protein sequence: CASSFDRYTEAFF.

The chain links TRBV5-4 to TRBJ2-7, with D perhaps TRBD2 (5 bases). The CDR3 extends over 12 amino acids. Looked up from germline, CDR1 is SGHNT and CDR2 is YYREEE (reference sequence). V gave up 3 bases and J gave up 9 bases, with 13 bases separating them. DNA for the CDR3: TGTGCCAGCAGCTCCCCCAATGAGGGGCAGTACTTC. Its translation is CASSSPNEGQYF. Complete variable domain (other parts from reference TRBV5-4 and TRBJ2-7): ETGVTQSPTHLIKTRGQQVTLRCSSQSGHNTVSWYQQALGQGPQFIFQYYREEENGRGNFPPRFSGLQFPNYSSELNVNALELDDSALYLCASSSPNEGQYFGPGTRLTVT.

The rearrangement joins TRBV19 to TRBJ2-6; TRBD2 aligns across 7 bases. The J segment lost 0 bases and the V segment lost 7 bases, leaving 6 bases of the junction unmatched. The CDR3 totals 16 residues. Germline CDR1 LNHDA, CDR2 SQIVND (reference sequence). The CDR3 DNA follows: TGTGCCAGTACCCTGGGACTACTCTCTGGGGCCAACGTCCTGACTTTC. Translated, it gives CASTLGLLSGANVLTF.

This clone was counted once. The chain uses TRBV2 and TRBJ1-2; 7 bases align to TRBD1. CDR1 SNHLY and CDR2 FYNNEI come from the germline V gene. Losses at the gene ends were 6 bases for V and 7 bases for J; bases not matched to a gene: 8. This CDR3 is built from 13 residues. CDR3 nucleotides: TGTGCCAGCAGCGGGGACAGCCTCTCTGGCTACACCTTC. As protein: CASSGDSLSGYTF.

The chain has TRBV6-5 and TRBJ2-2; no clear D gene. V lost 2 bases and J lost 0, with 4 bases in between. CDR1 is MNHEY, CDR2 SVGAGI, per germline. This CDR3 comprises 14 residues. CDR3 nucleotide sequence: TGTGCCAGCAGTTACCTTGCGAACACCGGGGAGCTGTTTTTT. Translated, it gives CASSYLANTGELFF.

The chain joins TRBV10-2 to TRBJ1-1; no clear D gene. V was shortened by 2 bases and J by 1 base, with 8 bases between the two germline ends. CDR1 is WSHSY and CDR2 is SAAADI in the germline V gene. The CDR3 loop spans 14 amino acids. Written as DNA, the CDR3 is TGCGCCAGCAGTGAGCCCGGGTCGAACACTGAAGCTTTCTTT. Amino acid sequence: CASSEPGSNTEAFF.

The V and J genes are TRBV12-5 and TRBJ2-1; 13 bases map to TRBD2. This CDR3 has 14 residues. The ends lost 8 bases at V and 9 bases at J; junction bases unmatched: 7. Germline CDR1 and CDR2: LGHNT and FRNRAP. The CDR3 DNA follows: TGTGCTAGTACACTAGCGGGAGGGCCCAGTGAGCAGTTCTTC. Amino acid sequence: CASTLAGGPSEQFF. Full variable domain (missing parts from reference TRBV12-5 and TRBJ2-1): DARVTQTPRHKVTEMGQEVTMRCQPILGHNTVFWYRQTMMQGLELLAYFRNRAPLDDSGMPKDRFSAEMPDATLATLKIQPSEPRDSAVYFCASTLAGGPSEQFFGPGTRLTVL.

This clone has a single count. The rearrangement joins TRBV28 to TRBJ1-1; TRBD1 matches 8 bases. The germline gives CDR1 MDHEN, CDR2 SYDVKM. V shed 8 bases and J 7 bases; nucleotides not matched to a gene: 12. The CDR3 totals 14 residues. The CDR3 DNA follows: TGTGCCAGCCCCCCCGGGACAGGTGGCCGTGAAGCTTTCTTT. Protein: CASPPGTGGREAFF.

V usage is TRBV7-8 and J usage is TRBJ2-3, with a possible D match to TRBD1 (5 bases). The germline V gene has CDR1 SGHVS and CDR2 FQNEAQ. The CDR3 runs to 14 residues. With 5 bases removed from V and 4 bases from J, the gap between germline ends came to 13 bases. The CDR3: CASSPVRVSDTQYF. The DNA of the CDR3 is TGTGCCAGCAGCCCCGTCAGGGTTTCAGATACGCAGTATTTT.

The chain links TRBV9 to TRBJ1-3, with a tentative D call TRBD1 (6 bases). Germline V lookup: CDR1 SGDLS, CDR2 YYNGEE. This CDR3 comprises 14 residues. V dropped 4 bases and J dropped 2 bases, with 10 bases sitting between them. The CDR3 here is CASSRGQTGNTIYF. CDR3 nucleotides: TGTGCCAGCAGCCGCGGACAGACTGGAAACACCATATATTTT. The entire variable domain, with the rest obtained from reference TRBV9 and TRBJ1-3, is as follows: DSGVTQTPKHLITATGQRVTLRCSPRSGDLSVYWYQQSLDQGLQFLIQYYNGEERAKGNILERFSAQQFPDLHSELNLSSLELGDSALYFCASSRGQTGNTIYFGEGSWLTVV.

The chain has TRBV6-6 and TRBJ1-2; D is unclear. This CDR3 spans 15 amino acids. Germline assignment: CDR1 MNHNY and CDR2 SVGAGI (reference sequence). Trimming pared 1 base from V and 4 bases from J, leaving 13 bases between. The CDR3 DNA is TGTGCCAGCAGTTACTTCCCAAGCAGCGGCTATGGCTACACCTTC. Translated: CASSYFPSSGYGYTF.

As DNA, the CDR3 is TGCGCCAGCAGCCAAGAAGGGGGCACGCGAAAACTGTTTTTT. It encodes CASSQEGGTRKLFF. The J gene is TRBJ1-4, the V gene TRBV4-3; 7 bases map to TRBD1. Unmatched junction bases numbered 5, after V lost 0 bases and J lost 10 bases. Germline-derived CDR1 and CDR2 are LGHNA and YSLEER. The CDR3 has 14 amino acids.

The rearrangement uses TRBV21-1 and TRBJ2-7; TRBD1 reflects the table's D call only, with no check against the DNA. TRBV21-1 is noted as a pseudogene. The length of the CDR3 is 14 residues. CDR3 region: CASRRHESSYEQYF. CDR3 DNA sequence: TGTGCCAGCAGGAGACACGAAAGCTCCTACGAGCAGTACTTC.

The chain uses TRBV9 and TRBJ1-5, with D tentatively TRBD1 (5 bases). This CDR3 is 15 amino acids long. The V gene's germline CDR1 is SGDLS and CDR2 YYNGEE. Trimming pared 4 bases from V and 3 bases from J, leaving 14 bases between. The CDR3 reads CASSSHGGTNQPQHF. CDR3 in DNA: TGTGCCAGCAGCTCCCATGGGGGGACCAATCAGCCCCAGCATTTT.

This clone was observed a single time. A read error may account for a junction end that differs from germline. This chain joins TRBV7-9 and TRBJ2-1; D gene uncertain. This CDR3 has 11 amino acids. Germline V gene data show CDR1 as SEHNR and CDR2 as FQNEAQ (reference sequence). The CDR3 is CSSSPYDEQFF. In nucleotides, the CDR3 is TGTTCCAGCAGCCCCTATGATGAGCAGTTCTTC.

The chain uses TRBV2 and TRBJ2-2; the D gene is possibly TRBD1 (6 bases). Trimming shortened V by 6 bases and J by 8 bases, and 13 bases separated the two germline ends. The CDR3 has 13 residues. Germline values: CDR1 SNHLY, CDR2 FYNNEI. DNA for the CDR3: TGTGCCAGCAGAGCACGGACAGCGGGGGAGCTGTTTTTT. This gives the protein CASRARTAGELFF.

Written as DNA, the CDR3 is TGTGCCAGCAGTACCGGGACAATTTACACTGAAGCTTTCTTT. It specifies CASSTGTIYTEAFF. The chain couples TRBV6-5 to TRBJ1-1; D might be TRBD1 (6 bases). The germline V gene encodes CDR1 MNHEY and CDR2 SVGAGI. V lost 5 bases and J lost 3, with 13 bases in between. The CDR3 is 14 amino acids.

V gene TRBV28 combines with J gene TRBJ2-7; 8 bases are shared with TRBD1. The CDR3 sequence is 16 residues long. CDR1 is MDHEN, CDR2 SYDVKM, per germline. V shed 8 bases and J 5 bases; nucleotides not matched to a gene: 17. The CDR3 DNA follows: TGTGCCAGCCGAAGGAGGACAGGGCTTTCCTCGAACGAGCAGTACTTC. Protein sequence: CASRRRTGLSSNEQYF.

The chain uses TRBV28 and TRBJ1-4; 11 bases line up with TRBD1. Germline V CDR1 and CDR2: MDHEN, SYDVKM. J gave up 3 bases and V 3 bases, and 12 bases lay outside the gene matches. This CDR3 is built from 19 residues. CDR3 protein: CASSFSLRTGGASNEKLFF. DNA for the CDR3: TGTGCCAGCAGTTTTAGTCTCCGGACAGGGGGCGCATCTAATGAAAAACTGTTTTTT.